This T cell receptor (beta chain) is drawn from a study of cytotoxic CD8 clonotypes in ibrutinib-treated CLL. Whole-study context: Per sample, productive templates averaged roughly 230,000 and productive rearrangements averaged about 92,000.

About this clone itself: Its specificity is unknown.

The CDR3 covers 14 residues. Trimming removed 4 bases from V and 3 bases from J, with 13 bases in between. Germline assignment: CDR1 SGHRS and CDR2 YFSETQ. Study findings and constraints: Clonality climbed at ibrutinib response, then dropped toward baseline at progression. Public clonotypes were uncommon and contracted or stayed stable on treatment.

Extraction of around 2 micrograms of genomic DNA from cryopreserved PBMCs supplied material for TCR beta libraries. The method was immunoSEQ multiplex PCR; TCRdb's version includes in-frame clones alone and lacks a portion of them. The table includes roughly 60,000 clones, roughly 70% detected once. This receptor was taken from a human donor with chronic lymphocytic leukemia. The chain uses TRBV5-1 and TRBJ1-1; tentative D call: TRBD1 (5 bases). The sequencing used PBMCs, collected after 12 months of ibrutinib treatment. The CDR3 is CASSKGVGYTEAFF. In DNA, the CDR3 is TGCGCCAGCAGCAAAGGGGTGGGTTACACTGAAGCTTTCTTT.